A single sample is the source of the 19 T cell receptor beta chains below, sequenced in a study of human T cells and chemical hapten exposure. TCRdb reprocessed the RACE reads via MiXCR and lists one record per CDR3 protein. The profile shows under 400,000 distinct CDR3 sequences, 5% to 6.5% of them singletons. Sample time point: pre-sensitization, week 0. Specified treatment: therapeutic diphenylcyclopropenone sensitization with weekly scalp DPC. Here the sequenced sample was whole blood, taken in connection with sensitization to the hapten diphenylcyclopropenone (DPC). These receptors originate from a woman between 45 and 65 years old with alopecia areata. Some clones in this sample may be carry-over from other donors' samples.

This clonotype was found many times. The V gene is TRBV5-1, the J gene TRBJ1-1, with D perhaps TRBD1 (6 bases). The length of the CDR3 is 13 residues. V shed 0 bases and J shed 8 bases, with 11 bases lying between them. CDR1 SGHRS and CDR2 YFSETQ come from the germline V gene. The CDR3 region has the DNA TGCGCCAGCAGCTTGGGAGGACAGCCAGAAGCTTTCTTT. Its protein is CASSLGGQPEAFF.

This clonotype occurred a few times. The chain carries TRBV29-1 and TRBJ2-7; tentatively, D is TRBD2 (6 bases). The germline V and J ends were trimmed by 3 bases and 5 bases, with 17 bases remaining between them. CDR1 is SQVTM, CDR2 ANQGSEA, per germline. The CDR3 consists of 14 residues. CDR3 coding DNA: TGCAGCGTTGATAGGTGGGGGGACGGGAACGAGCAGTACTTC. It specifies CSVDRWGDGNEQYF.

Only a few counts were recorded for this clonotype. The CDR3, as DNA: TGTGCCAGCAGGGGGACAGGGCAAGGACAGCCCCAGCATTTT. The encoded protein is CASRGTGQGQPQHF. The chain joins TRBV6-2 or TRBV6-3 to TRBJ1-5; 9 bases agree with TRBD1. The CDR3 runs to 14 residues. The germline CDR1 and CDR2 sequences are MNHEY and SVGEGT. Trimming cost V 6 bases and J 7 bases; bases outside gene matches: 7.

This clonotype was detected ten times or more. The chain employs TRBV20-1 and TRBJ2-1, with 7 bases matching TRBD1. CDR3 length: 15 amino acids. After removal of 5 bases from V and 7 bases from J, the junction contained 14 bases not matched to a gene. The V gene's germline CDR1 is DFQATT and CDR2 SNEGSKA (reference sequence). Here the CDR3 reads CSAGTVRVMENEQFF. In nucleotides, the CDR3 is TGCAGTGCTGGGACAGTTAGGGTTATGGAGAATGAGCAGTTCTTC.

This clonotype was recorded at least ten times. V gene TRBV6-5 combines with J gene TRBJ1-6; D not certain. The V gene's germline CDR1 is MNHEY and CDR2 SVGAGI. This CDR3 spans 14 amino acids. V shed 0 bases and J shed 6 bases, with 6 bases lying between them. CDR3 region: CASSYSRLNSPLHF. DNA of the CDR3: TGTGCCAGCAGTTACTCGAGACTTAATTCACCCCTCCACTTT.

This rearrangement joins TRBV3-1 to TRBJ1-6; D is unresolved. Between the trimmed V and J ends, which lost 0 bases and 12 bases, there was a span of 6 bases. Germline V gives CDR1 LGHDT, CDR2 YNNKEL (reference sequence). CDR3 length: 12 amino acids. This chain's CDR3 is CASSQEGGPLHF. In DNA, the CDR3 is TGTGCCAGCAGCCAAGAGGGCGGACCCCTCCACTTT.

This clonotype was detected only a few times. The chain uses TRBV6-5 and TRBJ2-1, with 9 bases lining up with TRBD2. From germline, CDR1 is MNHEY and CDR2 SVGAGI. J gave up 5 bases and V 10 bases, and 6 bases lay outside the gene matches. The CDR3 spans 13 residues. DNA for the CDR3: TGTGCCACAGGGCGGGGGGGCAACAATGAGCAGTTCTTC. It is translated as CATGRGGNNEQFF.

This clonotype was found many times. This rearrangement joins TRBV27 to TRBJ1-1, with 7 bases aligning to TRBD1. CDR1 and CDR2 (germline): MNHEY, SMNVEV (reference sequence). The junction had 10 bases not matched to a gene; V was cut back by 5 bases and J by 4 bases. The CDR3 totals 15 residues. The CDR3 nucleotides read TGTGCCAGCAGTCTCGGTTCAGGGGGAATCACTGAAGCTTTCTTT. Protein sequence: CASSLGSGGITEAFF.

This clonotype turned up a few times. The chain combines TRBV29-1 with TRBJ2-3; D perhaps matches TRBD2 (5 bases). The germline V gene has CDR1 SQVTM and CDR2 ANQGSEA. V was trimmed by 0 bases and J by 2 bases, leaving 15 bases between them. This CDR3 has 16 amino acids. CDR3 region: CSVEDLTAAFTDTQYF. CDR3 nucleotides: TGCAGCGTTGAAGATTTAACAGCGGCTTTCACAGATACGCAGTATTTT.

The table lists this clonotype with a count of one. This may be a read error: a much more frequent sequence differs by one nucleotide. The CDR3 here is CASSPGDAKETQYF. DNA of the CDR3: TGTGCCAGCAGTCCCGGGGACGCCAAAGAGACCCAGTACTTC. V and J are TRBV28 and TRBJ2-5; D may be TRBD1 or TRBD2 (5 bases each). There are 14 residues in the CDR3. Trimming took 5 bases from V and 3 from J, leaving 13 bases between them. Germline CDR1 reads MDHEN; CDR2 reads SYDVKM.

This chain joins TRBV5-1 and TRBJ2-1; weak D call: TRBD2 (6 bases). In germline, CDR1 is SGHRS, CDR2 YFSETQ. V lost 3 bases and J lost 8, with 6 bases in between. The CDR3 spans 11 residues. The CDR3 loop is CASSWRDEQFF. The CDR3, as DNA: TGCGCCAGCAGCTGGAGGGATGAGCAGTTCTTC. The entire variable domain, with the rest obtained from reference TRBV5-1 and TRBJ2-1, is as follows: KAGVTQTPRYLIKTRGQQVTLSCSPISGHRSVSWYQQTPGQGLQFLFEYFSETQRNKGNFPGRFSGRQFSNSRSEMNVSTLELGDSALYLCASSWRDEQFFGPGTRLTVL.

This clonotype was counted many times. V is TRBV12-3 or TRBV12-4 and J is TRBJ2-7; D might be TRBD1 (6 bases). The V and J ends lost 6 bases and 3 bases respectively, with 15 bases between them. The CDR3 runs to 14 residues. DNA for the CDR3: TGTGCCAGCAGCTCAACTCCGGGACACTACGAGCAGTACTTC. Amino acids: CASSSTPGHYEQYF.

The chain is built from TRBV12-3 or TRBV12-4 and TRBJ1-6, with D tentatively TRBD1 (5 bases). There are 14 residues in the CDR3. V shed 4 bases and J shed 6 bases, with 10 bases lying between them. CDR3 DNA sequence: TGTGCCAGCAGTTGGGGGGTCCCTAATTCACCCCTCCACTTT. The encoded protein is CASSWGVPNSPLHF.

There are many counts of this clonotype. V is TRBV11-2 and J is TRBJ1-4, with a tentative D call TRBD1 (5 bases). In germline, CDR1 is SGHAT, CDR2 FQNNGV. V shed 5 bases and J shed 8 bases, with 12 bases lying between them. The CDR3 sequence is 13 residues long. CDR3 coding DNA: TGTGCCAGCAGCCCTTCATGGGGGGAAAAACTGTTTTTT. Protein: CASSPSWGEKLFF.

This clonotype was counted at least ten times. The rearrangement links TRBV18 to TRBJ2-7; 7 bases map to TRBD2. Trimming at V came to 0 bases and at J to 5 bases, leaving 1 base not matched to a gene. This CDR3 contains 13 residues. CDR1 KGHSH and CDR2 LQKENI come from the germline V gene. In DNA, the CDR3 is TGTGCCAGCTCACCACCGGGAGGGGACGAGCAGTACTTC. The encoded protein is CASSPPGGDEQYF.

This clonotype has at least ten counts. The chain combines TRBV9 with TRBJ2-3; 12 nucleotides align to TRBD2. Germline CDR1 is SGDLS and CDR2 is YYNGEE. With V trimmed by 3 bases and J by 2 bases, 4 bases remained unmatched. The CDR3 has 16 residues. This CDR3 is CASSETSGSVTDTQYF. DNA for the CDR3: TGTGCCAGCAGCGAGACTAGCGGGAGCGTCACAGATACGCAGTATTTT.

This clonotype was observed at least ten times. The chain has TRBV5-1 and TRBJ2-6; D unclear. This CDR3 contains 17 residues. In germline, CDR1 is SGHRS, CDR2 YFSETQ. V lost 0 bases and J 0 bases, leaving 10 bases between the germline ends. CDR3 DNA: TGCGCCAGCAGCTTGGAAGTCAGCTACTCTGGGGCCAACGTCCTGACTTTC. It translates to CASSLEVSYSGANVLTF.

This clonotype has more than one count but fewer than ten. J is TRBJ2-3 and V is TRBV28; no reliable D call. The V and J ends lost 3 bases and 2 bases respectively, with 15 bases between them. CDR3 length: 16 residues. Looked up from germline, CDR1 is MDHEN and CDR2 is SYDVKM. The CDR3 here is CASSFSGTLSTDTQYF. The CDR3 DNA reads as TGTGCCAGCAGTTTTTCGGGCACCCTCTCCACAGATACGCAGTATTTT.

The sample holds a few counts of this clonotype. The chain is built from TRBV12-3 or TRBV12-4 and TRBJ1-1; 8 bases align to TRBD1. The CDR3 is made up of 14 amino acids. V was clipped by 8 bases and J by 5 bases; unmatched bases: 10. The CDR3 DNA reads as TGTGCCAGCTGGCAGGGGGCTAGAGTGACTGAAGCTTTCTTT. Its translation is CASWQGARVTEAFF.